This TCR beta chain was identified during a study of neurological immune-mediated disorders. This clonotype was recorded at least ten times. MiXCR, run by TCRdb on the 5' RACE reads, gives a single entry per CDR3 protein. The sample contains some 60,000 distinct CDR3 sequences, more than 8% of which appear only once. Time point described: longitudinal time-point 2. Germline values: CDR1 DFQATT, CDR2 SNEGSKA (reference sequence). V was trimmed by 0 bases and J by 1 base, leaving 9 bases between them. The CDR3 contains 14 residues. The V gene is TRBV20-1, the J gene TRBJ1-1; D remains unclear. Source material: PBMCs. The receptor's source is a man younger than 45 in good health. DNA of the CDR3: TGCAGTGCTAGAGATCCTTCCGGGAACACTGAAGCTTTCTTT. Translated, it gives CSARDPSGNTEAFF.